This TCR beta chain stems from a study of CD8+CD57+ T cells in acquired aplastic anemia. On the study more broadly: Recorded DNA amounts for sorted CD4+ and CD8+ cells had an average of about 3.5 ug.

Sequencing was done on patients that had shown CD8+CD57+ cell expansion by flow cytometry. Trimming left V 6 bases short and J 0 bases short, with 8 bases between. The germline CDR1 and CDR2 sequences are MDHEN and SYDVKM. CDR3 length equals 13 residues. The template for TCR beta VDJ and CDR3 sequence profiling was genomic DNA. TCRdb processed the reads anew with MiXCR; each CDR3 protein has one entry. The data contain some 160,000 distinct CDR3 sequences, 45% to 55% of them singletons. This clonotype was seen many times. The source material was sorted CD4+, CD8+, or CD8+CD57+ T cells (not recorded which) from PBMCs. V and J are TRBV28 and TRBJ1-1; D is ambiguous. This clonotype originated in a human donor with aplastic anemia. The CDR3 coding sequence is TGTGCCAGCAGCGGCAGCCTGAACACTGAAGCTTTCTTT. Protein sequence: CASSGSLNTEAFF.